This TCR beta chain was profiled in a study of early T cells in non-severe SARS-CoV-2 infection. Study summary: Sequencing of unsorted whole blood was done on bulk RNA, leaving chains unpaired.

Unique molecular identifiers tagged individual cDNA molecules. TCRdb re-analysed the 5' RACE reads in MiXCR, keeping a single row per CDR3 protein. Of 65,000 to 90,000 distinct CDR3 sequences in the sample, roughly 12% are singletons; the top ten hold around 4.5%. The source of this sequence is an adult who was a healthcare worker with PCR-confirmed SARS-CoV-2 infection or an uninfected control (not recorded which). The sequenced sample was whole blood.

In DNA, the CDR3 is TGTGCCAGCAGCTTAGTCGGAGGAGAGCAGTTCTTC. As protein: CASSLVGGEQFF. This sequence joins TRBV11-2 and TRBJ2-1; perhaps TRBD2 as D (5 bases). V was cut by 1 base and J by 10 bases, with 8 bases left in between. CDR1 is SGHAT and CDR2 is FQNNGV in the germline V gene. This CDR3 contains 12 residues.